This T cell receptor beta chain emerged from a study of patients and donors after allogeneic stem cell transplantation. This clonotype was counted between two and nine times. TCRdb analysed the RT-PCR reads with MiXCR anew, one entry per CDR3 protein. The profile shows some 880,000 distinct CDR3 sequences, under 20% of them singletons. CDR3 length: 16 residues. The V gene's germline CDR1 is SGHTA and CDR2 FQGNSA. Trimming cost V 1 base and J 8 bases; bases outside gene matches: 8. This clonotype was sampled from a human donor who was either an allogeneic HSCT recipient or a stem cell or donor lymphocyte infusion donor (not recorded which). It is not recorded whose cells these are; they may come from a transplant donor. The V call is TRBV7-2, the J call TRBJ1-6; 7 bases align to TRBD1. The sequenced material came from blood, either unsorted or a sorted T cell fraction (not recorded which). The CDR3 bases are TGTGCCAGCAGCTTAGATCAGGACAGGAGGGATTCACCCCTCCACTTT. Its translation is CASSLDQDRRDSPLHF.